This T cell receptor (beta chain) stems from a study of response to subunit inactivated influenza vaccine (dated 2018 in TCRdb). About the full investigation: Deep quantitative profiling of the T cell receptor repertoire was used in the study to follow responses to a trivalent subunit inactivated influenza vaccine. What the authors observed across the whole study: It was suggested by the authors that each seasonal influenza vaccination may recruit only a limited number of new T cells.

The library was prepared using RT-PCR. TCRdb names Illumina HiSeq 2500 as the instrument used. Using fastp trimming at Q25 and MiXCR clonotype assembly, TCRdb reanalyzed the public sequencing data and kept in-frame beta chains. Identical CDR3 proteins give one entry, which carries the most common genes and DNA. In all, the sample holds roughly 700,000 distinct CDR3 sequences, and about 15% of those were seen once. Around 7.3% of the sample lies in the top ten. As to this clonotype: The antigen it recognizes is unknown. No base-level quality is on record; no much larger clone is a single base apart.

Taken from the germline V gene, the CDR1 and CDR2 loops are MNHNS and SASEGT. The trim is 6 bases for V and 7 bases for J, with a gap of 16 bases between the germline ends. The CDR3 numbers 14 residues from cysteine through phenylalanine. The retained sequence is limited to the CDR3, 42 bases, with the frame set at the first base. The receptor was isolated from a man in his fifties or sixties who received an inactivated influenza vaccine. Donor details come from another sample of the same person, matched by shared clones. The specimen was PBMCs from blood, collected 14 days before vaccination. Here the chain combines TRBV6-1 and TRBJ1-5, and possibly TRBD1, on 5 matching bases. The DNA is TGTGCCAGCAGAACCGGGGGGTCGGAGCAGCCCCAGCATTTT. Translated, this is CASRTGGSEQPQHF.